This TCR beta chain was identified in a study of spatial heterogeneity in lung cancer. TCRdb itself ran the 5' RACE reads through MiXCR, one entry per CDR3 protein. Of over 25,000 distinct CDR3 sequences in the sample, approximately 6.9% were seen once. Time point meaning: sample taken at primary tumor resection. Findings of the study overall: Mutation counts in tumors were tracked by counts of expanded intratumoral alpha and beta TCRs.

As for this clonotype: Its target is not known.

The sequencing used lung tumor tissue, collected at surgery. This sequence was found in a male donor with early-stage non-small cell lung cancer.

The CDR3 loop is CASSQDRLYSNQPQHF. The CDR3 DNA reads as TGCGCCAGCAGCCAAGACAGACTCTATAGCAATCAGCCCCAGCATTTT. The chain is built from TRBV4-3 and TRBJ1-5; D not resolved. The CDR3 extends over 16 amino acids. Trimming removed 0 bases at V and 0 bases at J, with 9 bases between. Germline CDR1 and CDR2: LGHNA and YSLEER.